This is a list of T cell receptor beta chains from one sample in a study of blood T cells in healthy people across ages. TCRdb passed the 5' RACE reads through MiXCR, listing each CDR3 protein once. The table has about 650,000 distinct CDR3 sequences, roughly 30% seen once. Specimen: blood. These receptors came from a woman of 80 years or more in good health. Each CDR3 is given with its conserved first and last residue. The order of the fields is V gene, D gene, clone size, J gene, CDR3 DNA, CDR3 protein. A D gene is named only where the DNA matches it firmly. Part of the rows lack a size; the others show once, few, many or a class for expanded clones.

TRBV9	.	once	TRBJ2-5	TGTGCCGGCAGCGTATCCATCCAAGAGACCCAGTACTTC	CAGSVSIQETQYF
TRBV20-1	.	many	TRBJ1-6	TGCAGTGCTAGCCCTATTCACAGGGATTCACCCCTCCACTTT	CSASPIHRDSPLHF
TRBV2	.	many	TRBJ1-5	TGTGCCAGCAGTGAATGGGTAGGACGTCATAGCAATCAGCCCCAGCATTTT	CASSEWVGRHSNQPQHF
TRBV6-2/TRBV6-3	.	.	TRBJ2-1	TGTGCCAGCAGGTTGGACAATCTAAATGAGCAGTTCTTC	CASRLDNLNEQFF
TRBV4-1	TRBD1	.	TRBJ1-5	TGCGCCAGCAGCCAAGAATGGACAGGTCGGGGGAATCAGCCCCAGCATTTT	CASSQEWTGRGNQPQHF
TRBV10-2	TRBD2	.	TRBJ2-1	TGCGCCAGCAGCGAGGCCGGGCTAGCGGGACGCAATGAGCAGTTCTTC	CASSEAGLAGRNEQFF
TRBV20-1	.	many	TRBJ2-5	TGCAGTGCTAGTCCCCTAGAGGCGCGTGAGACCCAGTACTTC	CSASPLEARETQYF
TRBV6-2/TRBV6-3	.	many	TRBJ2-3	TGTGCCAGCAGTTACCGTACGGGGACCAAGAATACGCAGTATTTT	CASSYRTGTKNTQYF
TRBV30	.	.	TRBJ1-2	TGTGCCTGGAGTGTAGTCAGATCTAACTATGGCTACACCTTC	CAWSVVRSNYGYTF
TRBV20-1	TRBD2	many	TRBJ2-5	TGCAGTGCTAGCTTGGCGGGGGACCAAGAGACCCAGTACTTC	CSASLAGDQETQYF
TRBV15	TRBD1	.	TRBJ1-5	TGTGCCACCAGCAGAGATCTCGGACAGGTCGGTCAGCCCCAGCATTTT	CATSRDLGQVGQPQHF
TRBV7-8	.	.	TRBJ2-1	TGTGCCAGCAGCTCCGAACTATTCGGCTCCTACAATGAGCAGTTCTTC	CASSSELFGSYNEQFF
TRBV9	.	many	TRBJ1-1	TGTGCCAGCAGCGTAGATGGGGCAATGAACACTGAAGCTTTCTTT	CASSVDGAMNTEAFF
TRBV5-1	TRBD1	.	TRBJ2-5	TGCGCCAGCAGCTTTCGGGACAGGGGGCCCCATGAGCAGTACTTC	CASSFRDRGPHEQYF
TRBV20-1	.	.	TRBJ2-3	TGCAGTCCAGGAAAGGGTGCCACAGATACGCAGTATTTT	CSPGKGATDTQYF
TRBV15	.	.	TRBJ1-5	TGTGCCACCAGCAGAGATCGGTGGCCCCAGCATTTT	CATSRDRWPQHF
TRBV5-5	.	.	TRBJ2-7	TGTGCCAGCAGCTTTAACCGCGGGGTTCGCCCGGACGAGCAGTACTTC	CASSFNRGVRPDEQYF